This entry lists 32 T cell receptor beta chains sequenced from one sample in a study of T cells in Graves' hyperthyroidism and ophthalmopathy. TCR beta CDR3 region amplification was performed from RNA transcripts. TCR CDR3 regions were first amplified by RT-PCR with HTBI primers. Using its own MiXCR run on the multiplex PCR reads, TCRdb lists one record per CDR3 protein. The sample holds 400,000 to 550,000 distinct CDR3 sequences, approximately 24% seen once. The sample taken for sequencing was blood. These TCRs come from a woman aged 25 to 39 with Graves' ophthalmopathy.

The gene calls are TRBV6-1 and TRBJ1-1, with D perhaps matching TRBD1 (6 bases). Germline CDR1 reads MNHNS; CDR2 reads SASEGT. The germline V and J ends were trimmed by 6 bases and 4 bases, with 15 bases remaining between them. CDR3 length equals 14 residues. As DNA, the CDR3 is TGTGCCAGCAGACTACAGGGTTTTAGCACTGAAGCTTTCTTT. Protein: CASRLQGFSTEAFF.

Ten or more counts support this clonotype. V usage is TRBV29-1 and J usage is TRBJ1-1, with D unclear. Germline lookup yields CDR1 SQVTM and CDR2 ANQGSEA. The CDR3 length is 12 residues. Trimming left V 6 bases short and J 3 bases short, with 11 bases between. Here the CDR3 DNA reads TGCAGCGTCCGCGTGGGAGACACTGAAGCTTTCTTT. As protein: CSVRVGDTEAFF.

At least ten counts were recorded for this clonotype. This chain uses TRBV15 with TRBJ1-5; perhaps TRBD1 as D (5 bases). V shed 0 bases and J shed 8 bases, with 14 bases lying between them. This CDR3 has 15 amino acids. CDR1 and CDR2 from the germline V gene are LNHNV and YYDKDF (reference sequence). The CDR3 loop reads CATSRDLGGEEPQHF. The CDR3 DNA reads TGTGCCACCAGCAGAGATCTGGGAGGGGAGGAGCCCCAGCATTTT.

This clonotype was counted only a few times. The genes are TRBV7-2 and TRBJ1-5, with D tentatively TRBD1 (5 bases). The CDR3 totals 13 residues. Trimming cost V 6 bases and J 5 bases, with 11 bases left between them. CDR1 and CDR2 (germline): SGHTA, FQGNSA. The CDR3, as DNA: TGTGCCAGCAGTGAGGGGTATGATCAGCCCCAGCATTTT. It translates to CASSEGYDQPQHF.

Many counts were recorded for this clonotype. The genes are TRBV6-1 and TRBJ1-1; D is unclear. V was pared by 6 bases and J by 3 bases, with 11 bases between. Germline V lookup: CDR1 MNHNS, CDR2 SASEGT. The CDR3 consists of 13 residues. The CDR3 region has the DNA TGTGCCAGCAGCATCCAATCAGACACTGAAGCTTTCTTT. Its protein is CASSIQSDTEAFF.

This clonotype was detected a few times. The rearrangement links TRBV6-1 to TRBJ2-7; D unresolved. CDR3 length equals 13 residues. Trimming removed 4 bases from V and 7 bases from J, with 14 bases in between. The germline gives CDR1 MNHNS, CDR2 SASEGT. This chain's CDR3 is CASSGTPGVEQYF. The CDR3 DNA is TGTGCCAGCAGTGGAACTCCCGGTGTGGAGCAGTACTTC.

This clonotype has a count of ten or more. This chain uses TRBV27 with TRBJ2-7, with TRBD1 matching 9 bases. Looked up from germline, CDR1 is MNHEY and CDR2 is SMNVEV (reference sequence). J was trimmed by 2 bases and V by 6 bases; bases with no gene match: 11. CDR3 length: 16 residues. This chain's CDR3 is CASSTGQGLQTYEQYF. CDR3 sequence (DNA): TGTGCCAGCAGCACGGGACAGGGATTACAGACCTACGAGCAGTACTTC.

This clonotype was picked up many times. The chain couples TRBV7-2 to TRBJ2-7; TRBD2 might be the D (6 bases). There are 15 residues in the CDR3. V was clipped by 1 base and J by 3 bases, with 13 bases between them. Germline lookup yields CDR1 SGHTA and CDR2 FQGNSA. The CDR3 DNA sequence: TGTGCCAGCAGCTTAGGGCGGGGAACAAACTACGAGCAGTACTTC. Its protein is CASSLGRGTNYEQYF.

CDR3 in amino acids: CAISESFGFSNQPQHF. As DNA, the CDR3 is TGTGCCATCAGTGAGTCGTTCGGATTTAGCAATCAGCCCCAGCATTTT. This chain connects TRBV10-3 to TRBJ1-5; D is unresolved. Germline V gives CDR1 ENHRY, CDR2 SYGVKD. The CDR3 is made up of 16 amino acids. Trimming removed 0 bases from V and 0 bases from J, with 9 bases in between.

There are many counts of this clonotype. The chain is built from TRBV27 and TRBJ2-2; D perhaps matches TRBD2 (6 bases). The CDR3 runs to 14 residues. Germline loops: CDR1 MNHEY, CDR2 SMNVEV (reference sequence). Trimming removed 8 bases at V and 4 bases at J, with 14 bases between. The CDR3 loop reads CASWRASGTGELFF. The CDR3, as DNA: TGTGCCAGCTGGAGGGCTTCGGGCACCGGGGAGCTGTTTTTT.

This chain uses TRBV18 with TRBJ2-6; D not resolved. The CDR3 length is 16 residues. CDR1 is KGHSH, CDR2 LQKENI, per germline. The V gene lost 3 bases and the J gene lost 0 bases, with 9 bases spanning the gap. CDR3 in DNA: TGTGCCAGCTCACCGAGACTGAGCTCTGGGGCCAACGTCCTGACTTTC. This gives the protein CASSPRLSSGANVLTF.

This clonotype was counted at least ten times. The chain couples TRBV28 to TRBJ2-7; TRBD1 matches at 8 bases. The CDR3 is 17 residues long. CDR1 is MDHEN and CDR2 is SYDVKM in the germline V gene. Unmatched junction bases numbered 12, after V lost 3 bases and J lost 2 bases. The CDR3 DNA reads as TGTGCCAGCAGTTTCGGGACAGGAGGCCCAGTTACCTACGAGCAGTACTTC. Protein sequence: CASSFGTGGPVTYEQYF.

This chain links TRBV12-3 or TRBV12-4 with TRBJ1-1; D is uncertain. The V end was cut by 3 bases, the J end by 11 bases, with 19 bases between. The CDR3 extends over 14 amino acids. CDR3 region: CASSFGSVGWRAFF. The CDR3 DNA is TGTGCCAGCAGTTTTGGTTCGGTGGGGTGGCGCGCTTTCTTT.

This chain uses TRBV6-5 with TRBJ2-7, with D tentatively TRBD1 (6 bases). CDR3 length equals 14 residues. Germline V gene lookup returns CDR1 MNHEY and CDR2 SVGAGI. Trimming pared 4 bases from V and 6 bases from J, leaving 16 bases between. The CDR3 nucleotides are TGTGCCAGCAGTTGGAGAGGGGGAATCGGCGAGCAGTACTTC. Protein: CASSWRGGIGEQYF.

This clonotype has at least ten counts. The chain employs TRBV6-1 and TRBJ1-2; 7 nucleotides line up with TRBD1. The CDR3 has 14 amino acids. CDR1 and CDR2 from the germline V gene are MNHNS and SASEGT. Germline trimming cut 2 bases from V and 7 bases from J; bases unmatched to any gene: 7. The CDR3 nucleotides are TGTGCCAGCAGTGAACCGAAGGGGGCATCTGGCTACACCTTC. This gives the protein CASSEPKGASGYTF.

This clonotype was detected many times. The rearrangement joins TRBV18 to TRBJ1-1, with D hard to call. This CDR3 has 15 amino acids. V shed 3 bases and J shed 5 bases, with 16 bases lying between them. CDR1 is KGHSH, CDR2 LQKENI, per germline. The CDR3 DNA reads TGTGCCAGCTCACCTGGTCTAGGAGCCAGGACTGAAGCTTTCTTT. Translation gives CASSPGLGARTEAFF.

This clonotype has at least ten counts. One junction end does not reproduce the germline sequence, and a read error may be involved. The CDR3 spells CASSPGGSLGNTIYF. CDR3 nucleotide sequence: TGTGCTAGCAGCCCGGGGGGATCTTTGGGTAACACCATATATTTT. The chain is built from TRBV7-7 and TRBJ1-3; tentative D call: TRBD1 (5 bases). Germline-derived CDR1 and CDR2 are SSHAT and FNYEAQ (reference sequence). There are 15 residues in the CDR3.

There are many counts of this clonotype. The chain has TRBV6-5 and TRBJ2-2, with 9 bases fitting TRBD2. The CDR3 spans 15 residues. V was clipped by 7 bases and J by 5 bases; unmatched bases: 8. Germline CDR1 is MNHEY and CDR2 is SVGAGI. This CDR3 reads CASKGGGVWTGELFF. As DNA, the CDR3 is TGTGCCAGCAAGGGCGGGGGGGTATGGACCGGGGAGCTGTTTTTT.

This clonotype was seen at least ten times. The V and J genes are TRBV27 and TRBJ1-6; maybe TRBD1 (6 bases). The CDR3 spans 14 residues. Germline V gene data show CDR1 as MNHEY and CDR2 as SMNVEV (reference sequence). Trimming took off 4 bases at V and 8 bases at J, with 12 bases between the two ends. The DNA for the CDR3 is TGTGCCAGCAGTTATCGCACAGGGTATTCACCCCTCCACTTT. This codes for CASSYRTGYSPLHF.

This clonotype was recorded at least ten times. The J gene is TRBJ1-2, the V gene TRBV2, with D unresolved. Trimming pared 1 base from V and 0 bases from J, leaving 12 bases between. CDR1 SNHLY and CDR2 FYNNEI come from the germline V gene. This CDR3 is built from 16 residues. In DNA form, the CDR3 reads TGTGCCAGCAGTGAAGAGGCAGTTAAAACTAACTATGGCTACACCTTC. Encoded protein: CASSEEAVKTNYGYTF.

The sample holds a few counts of this clonotype. The V call is TRBV4-3, the J call TRBJ2-4, with D unclear. V dropped 1 base and J dropped 0 bases, with 4 bases sitting between them. The CDR3 spans 14 residues. Per germline, CDR1 LGHNA and CDR2 YSLEER. DNA of the CDR3: TGCGCCAGCAGCCAAGCTCTAGCCAAAAACATTCAGTACTTC. Its protein is CASSQALAKNIQYF.

The chain joins TRBV12-3 or TRBV12-4 to TRBJ1-5; TRBD1 might be the D (6 bases). V lost 4 bases to trimming and J lost 5 bases, with 12 bases between them. This CDR3 spans 14 amino acids. The DNA for the CDR3 is TGTGCCAGCAGTTCCGACAGGTCCTATCAGCCCCAGCATTTT. Residues: CASSSDRSYQPQHF.

Comments on this clonotype: One junction end does not reproduce the germline sequence, and a read error may be involved. The chain joins TRBV6-4 to TRBJ1-5; D is unresolved. Germline V gives CDR1 MRHNA, CDR2 SNTAGT. The CDR3 loop spans 17 amino acids. Here the CDR3 DNA reads TGTGCCAGCAGTTACTCGGGTCACGATTATAGCAATCAGCCCCAGCATTTT. This encodes CASSYSGHDYSNQPQHF.

A word on this clonotype: At one end the junction does not follow the germline gene, possibly because of a read error. The rearrangement joins TRBV3-1 to TRBJ1-1; 7 nucleotides agree with TRBD1. CDR3 length: 19 amino acids. Germline CDR1 is LGHDT and CDR2 is YNNKEL (reference sequence). Here the CDR3 DNA reads TGTTCCAGCAGCCCTTATCCAACGTACAGGGGAAAACGCGTCACTGAAGCTTTCTTT. This codes for CSSSPYPTYRGKRVTEAFF.

This clonotype was observed a handful of times. V is TRBV6-2 or TRBV6-3 and J is TRBJ2-5; 8 nucleotides agree with TRBD1. The CDR3 extends over 16 amino acids. Per germline, CDR1 MNHEY and CDR2 SVGEGT. J was trimmed by 7 bases and V by 6 bases; bases with no gene match: 16. Here the CDR3 DNA reads TGTGCCAGCAGCCAAGATCCTAGGACAGGGCAGGGGACCCAGTACTTC. It yields the protein CASSQDPRTGQGTQYF.

At least ten counts were recorded for this clonotype. This chain uses TRBV5-1 with TRBJ1-2; 9 bases match TRBD1. CDR1 and CDR2 (germline): SGHRS, YFSETQ. This CDR3 region has 14 residues. V dropped 4 bases and J dropped 6; count of bases not matched to a gene: 7. The CDR3 reads CASSPGQGIDGYTF. CDR3 DNA sequence: TGCGCCAGCAGCCCAGGACAGGGGATTGATGGCTACACCTTC.

This clonotype was observed at least ten times. This chain joins TRBV12-3 or TRBV12-4 and TRBJ1-2; 7 positions agree with TRBD1. V gave up 6 bases and J gave up 7 bases; unmatched junction bases: 11. The CDR3 has 14 amino acids. Written as DNA, the CDR3 is TGTGCCAGCAGCCTACTTCCAGGGACAGCTGGCTACACCTTC. Protein product: CASSLLPGTAGYTF.

The chain links TRBV30 to TRBJ1-1; no clear D gene. Between the trimmed V and J ends, which lost 4 bases and 5 bases, there was a span of 8 bases. The CDR3 extends over 11 amino acids. Per germline, CDR1 GTSNPN and CDR2 SVGIG (reference sequence). CDR3 DNA sequence: TGTGCCTGGACTTTTCGGACTGAAGCTTTCTTT. It specifies CAWTFRTEAFF.

The genes are TRBV30 and TRBJ2-1, with TRBD2 identical over 8 bases. With 5 bases clipped from V and 6 bases from J, the junction kept 0 bases outside the gene matches. Germline V CDR1 and CDR2: GTSNPN, SVGIG (reference sequence). The CDR3 runs to 11 residues. CDR3 region: CAWGTSNEQFF. DNA for the CDR3: TGTGCCTGGGGGACTAGCAATGAGCAGTTCTTC.

The chain combines TRBV6-2 or TRBV6-3 with TRBJ2-7, with TRBD2 matching over 13 bases. The CDR3 extends over 19 amino acids. After removal of 5 bases from V and 3 bases from J, the junction contained 16 bases not matched to a gene. Germline assignment: CDR1 MNHEY and CDR2 SVGEGT. The CDR3 loop is CASSTGVGLAGRRHYEQYF. CDR3 nucleotide sequence: TGTGCCAGCAGTACAGGGGTGGGACTAGCGGGAAGGAGGCACTACGAGCAGTACTTC.

About this clonotype: The final CDR3 position lacks the conserved phenylalanine or tryptophan, pointing to a likely read error. Because the CDR3's place on the DNA is in doubt, the DNA is left out and the CDR3 is given as listed by TCRdb. The chain is built from TRBV5-5 and TRBJ1-1. CDR1 and CDR2 from the germline V gene are SGHKS and YYEKEE (reference sequence). The CDR3 comprises 16 residues, both ends counted. The CDR3 spells CASSFNLGEESTEALL.

This clonotype was seen ten or more times. An end of the junction differs from the germline gene, which may be a read error. The chain employs TRBV24-1 and TRBJ2-7; D is perhaps TRBD1 (6 bases). This CDR3 has 14 residues. Germline V gene sequence: CDR1 KGHDR, CDR2 SFDVKD. In DNA form, the CDR3 reads TGTGCCACCTTAATACTCCCACAGGGACACGAGCAATACTTC. Its translation: CATLILPQGHEQYF.